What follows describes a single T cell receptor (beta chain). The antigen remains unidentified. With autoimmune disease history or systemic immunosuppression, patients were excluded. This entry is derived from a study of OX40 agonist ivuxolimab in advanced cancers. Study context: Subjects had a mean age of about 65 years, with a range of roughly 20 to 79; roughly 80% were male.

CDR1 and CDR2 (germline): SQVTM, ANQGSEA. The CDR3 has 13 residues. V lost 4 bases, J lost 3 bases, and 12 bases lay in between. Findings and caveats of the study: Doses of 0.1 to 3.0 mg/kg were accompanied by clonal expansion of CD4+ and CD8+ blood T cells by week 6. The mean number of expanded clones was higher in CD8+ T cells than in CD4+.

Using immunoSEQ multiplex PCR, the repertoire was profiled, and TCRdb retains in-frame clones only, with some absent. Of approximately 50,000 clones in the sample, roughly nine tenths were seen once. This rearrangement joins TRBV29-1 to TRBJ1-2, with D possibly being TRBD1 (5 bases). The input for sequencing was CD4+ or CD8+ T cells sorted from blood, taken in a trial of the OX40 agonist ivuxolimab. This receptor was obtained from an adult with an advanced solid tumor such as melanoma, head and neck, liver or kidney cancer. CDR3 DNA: TGCAGCGTTGCCAGGGCCTTTGACTATGGCTACACCTTC. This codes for CSVARAFDYGYTF.